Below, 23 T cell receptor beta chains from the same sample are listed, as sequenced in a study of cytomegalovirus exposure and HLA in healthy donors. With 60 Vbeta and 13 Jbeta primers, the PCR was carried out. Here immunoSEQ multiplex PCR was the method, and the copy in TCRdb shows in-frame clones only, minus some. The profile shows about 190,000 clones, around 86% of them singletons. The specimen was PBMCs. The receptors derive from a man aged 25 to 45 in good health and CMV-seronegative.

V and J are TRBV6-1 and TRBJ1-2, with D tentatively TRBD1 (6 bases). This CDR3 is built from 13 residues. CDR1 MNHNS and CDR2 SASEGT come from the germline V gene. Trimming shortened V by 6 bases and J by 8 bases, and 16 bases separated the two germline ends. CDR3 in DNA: TGTGCCAGCAGGGGACAAGAAATAAGGGGCTACACCTTC. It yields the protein CASRGQEIRGYTF.

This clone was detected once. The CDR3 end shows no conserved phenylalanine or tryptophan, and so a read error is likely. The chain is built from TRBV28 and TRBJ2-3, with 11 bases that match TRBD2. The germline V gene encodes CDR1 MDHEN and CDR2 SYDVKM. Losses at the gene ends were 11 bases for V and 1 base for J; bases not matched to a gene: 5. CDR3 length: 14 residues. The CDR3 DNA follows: TGTGCCTCGAGACTAGCGGGACGCACAGATACGCAGTATCTT. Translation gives CASRLAGRTDTQYL.

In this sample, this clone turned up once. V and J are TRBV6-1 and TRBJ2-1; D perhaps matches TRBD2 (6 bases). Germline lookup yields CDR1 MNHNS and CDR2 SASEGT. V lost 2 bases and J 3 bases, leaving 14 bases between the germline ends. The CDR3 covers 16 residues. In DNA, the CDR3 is TGTGCCAGCAGTGAAACTCAAGCGGGCGGCTACAATGAGCAGTTCTTC. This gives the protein CASSETQAGGYNEQFF.

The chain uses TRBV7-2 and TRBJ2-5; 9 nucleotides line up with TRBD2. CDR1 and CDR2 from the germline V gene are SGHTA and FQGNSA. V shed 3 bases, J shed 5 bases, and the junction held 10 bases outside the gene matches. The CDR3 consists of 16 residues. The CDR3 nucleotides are TGTGCCAGCAGCTTGGCGGGACTAGCCAACCGGGAGACCCAGTACTTC. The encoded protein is CASSLAGLANRETQYF.

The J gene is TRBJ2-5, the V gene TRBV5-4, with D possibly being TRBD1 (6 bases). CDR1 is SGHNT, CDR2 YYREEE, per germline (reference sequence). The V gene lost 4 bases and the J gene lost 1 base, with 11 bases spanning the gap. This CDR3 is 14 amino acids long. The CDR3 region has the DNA TGTGCCAGCAGCATACAGGGACCCCAAGAGACCCAGTACTTC. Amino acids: CASSIQGPQETQYF.

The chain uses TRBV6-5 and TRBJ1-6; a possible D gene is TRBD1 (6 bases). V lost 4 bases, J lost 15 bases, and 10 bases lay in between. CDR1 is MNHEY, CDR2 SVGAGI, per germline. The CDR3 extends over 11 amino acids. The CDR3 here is CASSSGQGLHF. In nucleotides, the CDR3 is TGTGCCAGCAGTTCGGGACAAGGCCTCCACTTT.

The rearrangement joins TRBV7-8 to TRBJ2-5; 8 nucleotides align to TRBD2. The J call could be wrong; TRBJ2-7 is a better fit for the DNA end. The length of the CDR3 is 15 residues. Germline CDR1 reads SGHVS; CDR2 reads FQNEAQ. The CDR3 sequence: CASSPDSGNPYEQYF. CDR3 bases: TGTGCCAGCAGCCCCGATAGCGGGAACCCCTACGAGCAGTACTTC.

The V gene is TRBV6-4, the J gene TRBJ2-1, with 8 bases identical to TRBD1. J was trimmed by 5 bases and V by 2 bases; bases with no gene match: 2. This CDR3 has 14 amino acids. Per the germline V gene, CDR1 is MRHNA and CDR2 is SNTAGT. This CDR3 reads CASSDARGHNEQFF. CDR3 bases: TGTGCCAGCAGTGACGCCAGGGGGCACAATGAGCAGTTCTTC.

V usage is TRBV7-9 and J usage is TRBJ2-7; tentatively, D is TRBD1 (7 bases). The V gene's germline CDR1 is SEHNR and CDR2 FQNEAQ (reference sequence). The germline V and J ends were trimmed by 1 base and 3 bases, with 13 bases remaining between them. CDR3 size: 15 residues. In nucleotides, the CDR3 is TGTGCCAGCAGCTTAGATGGGGGGACAGTCTACGAGCAGTACTTC. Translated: CASSLDGGTVYEQYF.

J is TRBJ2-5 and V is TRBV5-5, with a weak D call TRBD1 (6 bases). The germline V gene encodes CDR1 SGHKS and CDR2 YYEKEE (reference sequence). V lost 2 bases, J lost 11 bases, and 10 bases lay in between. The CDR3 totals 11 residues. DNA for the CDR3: TGTGCCAGCAGCTTACCAGGGGAGCAGTACTTC. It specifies CASSLPGEQYF.

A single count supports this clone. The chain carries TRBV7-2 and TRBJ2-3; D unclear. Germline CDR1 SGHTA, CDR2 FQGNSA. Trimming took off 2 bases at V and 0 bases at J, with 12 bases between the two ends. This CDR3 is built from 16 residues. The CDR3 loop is CASSLFSQVSTDTQYF. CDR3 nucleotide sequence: TGTGCCAGCAGCTTATTCTCGCAGGTTAGCACAGATACGCAGTATTTT.

DNA for the CDR3: TGCGCCAGCAGATATGGGACTAGCGGGTCCTACAATGAGCAGTTCTTC. The encoded protein is CASRYGTSGSYNEQFF. V gene TRBV5-1 combines with J gene TRBJ2-1; 12 nucleotides agree with TRBD2. The V segment lost 5 bases and the J segment 1 base; nucleotides outside the gene matches: 4. The CDR3 length is 16 residues. The germline CDR1 and CDR2 sequences are SGHRS and YFSETQ.

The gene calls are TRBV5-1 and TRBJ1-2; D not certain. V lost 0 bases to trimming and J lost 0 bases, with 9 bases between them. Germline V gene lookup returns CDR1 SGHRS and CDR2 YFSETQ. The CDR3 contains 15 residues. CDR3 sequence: CASSLGRSTNYGYTF. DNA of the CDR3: TGCGCCAGCAGCTTGGGAAGGAGTACTAACTATGGCTACACCTTC.

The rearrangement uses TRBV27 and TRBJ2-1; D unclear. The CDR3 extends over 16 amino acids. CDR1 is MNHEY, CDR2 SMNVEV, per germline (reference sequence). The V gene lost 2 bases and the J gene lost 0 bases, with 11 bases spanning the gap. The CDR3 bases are TGTGCCAGCAGTTTAGGCTTCCCACCCTCCTACAATGAGCAGTTCTTC. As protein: CASSLGFPPSYNEQFF.

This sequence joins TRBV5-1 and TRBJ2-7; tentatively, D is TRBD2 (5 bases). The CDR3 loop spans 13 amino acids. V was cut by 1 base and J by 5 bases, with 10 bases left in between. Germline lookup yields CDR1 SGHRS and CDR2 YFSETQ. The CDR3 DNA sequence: TGCGCCAGCAGCTTGATGGCGGGCCACGAGCAGTACTTC. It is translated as CASSLMAGHEQYF.

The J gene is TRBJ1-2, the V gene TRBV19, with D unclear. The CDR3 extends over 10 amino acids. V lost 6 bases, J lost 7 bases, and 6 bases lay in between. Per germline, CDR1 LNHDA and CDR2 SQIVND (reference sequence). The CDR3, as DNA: TGTGCCAGTAGCGGCGGTGGCTACACCTTC. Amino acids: CASSGGGYTF.

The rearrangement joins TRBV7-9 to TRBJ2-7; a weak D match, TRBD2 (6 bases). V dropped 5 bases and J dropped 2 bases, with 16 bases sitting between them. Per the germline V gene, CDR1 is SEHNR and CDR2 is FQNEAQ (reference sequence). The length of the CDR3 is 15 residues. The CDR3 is CASSTIMEGTYEQYF. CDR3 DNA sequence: TGTGCCAGCAGCACAATTATGGAGGGGACCTACGAGCAGTACTTC.

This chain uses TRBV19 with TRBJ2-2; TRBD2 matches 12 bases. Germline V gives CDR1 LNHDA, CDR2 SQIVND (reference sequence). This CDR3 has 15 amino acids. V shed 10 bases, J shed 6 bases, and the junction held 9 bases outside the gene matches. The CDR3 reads CATLAGGPIAGELFF. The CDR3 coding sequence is TGTGCCACCCTAGCGGGAGGGCCTATTGCCGGGGAGCTGTTTTTT.

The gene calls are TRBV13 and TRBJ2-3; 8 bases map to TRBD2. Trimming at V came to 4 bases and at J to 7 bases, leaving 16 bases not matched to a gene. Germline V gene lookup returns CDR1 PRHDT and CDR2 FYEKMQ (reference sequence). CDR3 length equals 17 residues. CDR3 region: CASSSPRAAGVGNTQYF. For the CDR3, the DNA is TGTGCCAGCAGCTCCCCTAGGGCAGCGGGAGTTGGGAATACGCAGTATTTT. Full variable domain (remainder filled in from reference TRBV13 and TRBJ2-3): AAGVIQSPRHLIKEKRETATLKCYPIPRHDTVYWYQQGPGQDPQFLISFYEKMQSDKGSIPDRFSAQQFSDYHSELNMSSLELGDSALYFCASSSPRAAGVGNTQYFGPGTRLTVL.

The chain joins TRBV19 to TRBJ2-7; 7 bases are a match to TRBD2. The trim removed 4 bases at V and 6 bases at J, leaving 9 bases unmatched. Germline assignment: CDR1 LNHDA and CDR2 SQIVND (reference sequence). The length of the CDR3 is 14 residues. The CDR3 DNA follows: TGTGCCAGTAGTACCCCGTCCTTAGCGGGCGAGCAGTACTTC. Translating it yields CASSTPSLAGEQYF.

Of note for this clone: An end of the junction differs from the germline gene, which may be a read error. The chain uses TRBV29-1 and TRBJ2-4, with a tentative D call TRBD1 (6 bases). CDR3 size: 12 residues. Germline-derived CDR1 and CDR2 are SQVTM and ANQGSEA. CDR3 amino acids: CSVEIQGNSQYF. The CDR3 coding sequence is TGCAGCGTTGAAATACAGGGAAACAGTCAGTACTTC.

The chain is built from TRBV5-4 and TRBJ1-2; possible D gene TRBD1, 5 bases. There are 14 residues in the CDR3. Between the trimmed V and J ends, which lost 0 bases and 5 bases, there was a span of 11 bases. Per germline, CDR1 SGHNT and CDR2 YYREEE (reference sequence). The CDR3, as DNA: TGTGCCAGCAGCTTGGCTTTGGGGACTTATGGCTACACCTTC. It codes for CASSLALGTYGYTF.

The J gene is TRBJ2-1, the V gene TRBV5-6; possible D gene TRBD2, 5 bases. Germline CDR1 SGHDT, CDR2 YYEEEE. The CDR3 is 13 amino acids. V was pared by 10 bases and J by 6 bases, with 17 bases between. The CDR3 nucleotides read TGTGCCGTGGGAGCGGCCTCCGTCAATGAGCAGTTCTTC. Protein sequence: CAVGAASVNEQFF.